These 16 T cell receptor beta chains originate from one sample sequenced in a study of cytomegalovirus exposure and HLA in healthy donors. Amplification used 60 Vbeta primers and 13 Jbeta primers. Sequenced by immunoSEQ multiplex PCR; TCRdb stores in-frame clones only, minus some. Counted here are tens of thousands of clones, approximately 80% occurring once; the ten biggest clones make up about 3.2%. The sequencing sample was made of PBMCs. These receptors were taken from a woman aged 25 to 45 in good health and CMV-seronegative.

The sample holds a few counts of this clone. V gene TRBV5-4 combines with J gene TRBJ1-4; maybe TRBD1 (5 bases). V was pared by 0 bases and J by 10 bases, with 10 bases between. The CDR3 spans 13 residues. In germline, CDR1 is SGHNT, CDR2 YYREEE (reference sequence). CDR3 region: CASSLGLGLKLFF. The CDR3 nucleotides read TGTGCCAGCAGCTTGGGGTTGGGGCTAAAACTGTTTTTT.

This clone was recorded once. This chain uses TRBV30 with TRBJ1-1; the D is unclear. CDR3 size: 12 residues. With 2 bases removed from V and 3 bases from J, the gap between germline ends came to 7 bases. The germline V gene has CDR1 GTSNPN and CDR2 SVGIG (reference sequence). The CDR3 protein is CAWSWGDTEAFF. As DNA, the CDR3 is TGTGCCTGGAGTTGGGGAGACACTGAAGCTTTCTTT.

The chain links TRBV4-1 to TRBJ2-2; 10 bases fit TRBD2. The CDR3 is made up of 18 amino acids. V gave up 4 bases and J gave up 0 bases; unmatched junction bases: 8. Germline CDR1 MGHRA, CDR2 YSYEKL. The CDR3 DNA sequence: TGCGCCAGCAGCCCTTTTATAGCGGGGGGCTCGAACACCGGGGAGCTGTTTTTT. Amino acid sequence: CASSPFIAGGSNTGELFF.

V is TRBV25-1 and J is TRBJ2-5; TRBD2 agrees at 10 bases. This CDR3 contains 15 residues. The trim removed 1 base at V and 4 bases at J, leaving 3 bases unmatched. CDR1 and CDR2 (germline): MGHDK, SYGVNS. The CDR3 region is CASSELLAGGETQYF. The CDR3 nucleotides are TGTGCCAGCAGTGAATTGTTAGCGGGGGGAGAGACCCAGTACTTC.

The rearrangement joins TRBV15 to TRBJ2-7, with 7 bases that match TRBD1. The CDR3 loop spans 15 amino acids. Germline V gives CDR1 LNHNV, CDR2 YYDKDF (reference sequence). With 0 bases clipped from V and 2 bases from J, the junction kept 4 bases outside the gene matches. CDR3 DNA sequence: TGTGCCACCAGCAGAGACAAGGGGGCCGCCTACGAGCAGTACTTC. Its protein product is CATSRDKGAAYEQYF.

Only one count was recorded for this clone. The chain links TRBV6-1 to TRBJ1-5; D is ambiguous. Trimming left V 7 bases short and J 0 bases short, with 13 bases between. CDR1 and CDR2 from the germline V gene are MNHNS and SASEGT. There are 15 residues in the CDR3. As DNA, the CDR3 is TGTGCCAGCATTCTACGGAGATATAGCAATCAGCCCCAGCATTTT. It yields the protein CASILRRYSNQPQHF.

This clone was found once. This sequence joins TRBV5-6 and TRBJ2-7; 7 nucleotides agree with TRBD2. Germline lookup yields CDR1 SGHDT and CDR2 YYEEEE. V lost 4 bases and J lost 0; bases outside the gene matches: 7. The CDR3 loop spans 15 amino acids. CDR3 coding DNA: TGTGCCAGCAGCCCGTCCGGGACTATCTCCTACGAGCAGTACTTC. Translation: CASSPSGTISYEQYF.

This clone was picked up a small number of times. The rearrangement joins TRBV7-9 to TRBJ2-5, with D possibly matching TRBD2 (5 bases). The CDR3 totals 16 residues. Germline CDR1 is SEHNR and CDR2 is FQNEAQ (reference sequence). V was shortened by 2 bases and J by 2 bases, with 15 bases between the two germline ends. The CDR3 DNA reads TGTGCCAGCAGCTTACGGGGAGCGGAGAAACAAGAGACCCAGTACTTC. Its translation: CASSLRGAEKQETQYF.

The CDR3 spells CASSYGRGQVQETQYF. As DNA, the CDR3 is TGTGCCAGCAGCTACGGCAGGGGGCAGGTCCAAGAGACCCAGTACTTC. V gene TRBV14 combines with J gene TRBJ2-5; the match to TRBD1 covers 8 bases. The V gene's germline CDR1 is SGHDN and CDR2 FVKESK. With 5 bases clipped from V and 1 base from J, the junction kept 9 bases outside the gene matches. The CDR3 covers 16 residues.

DNA for the CDR3: TGTGCCAGCAGCTCCCGACAGGGCTTGGGTCCCTACGAGCAGTACTTC. Translation gives CASSSRQGLGPYEQYF. The J gene is TRBJ2-5, the V gene TRBV7-8; 7 bases are shared with TRBD1. Gene TRBJ2-7 matches the end of the DNA better, so the J call may be wrong. Per germline, CDR1 SGHVS and CDR2 FQNEAQ. The CDR3 totals 16 residues.

The chain joins TRBV5-6 to TRBJ1-3; 8 bases are a match to TRBD1. Germline-derived CDR1 and CDR2 are SGHDT and YYEEEE. The trim removed 5 bases at V and 4 bases at J, leaving 5 bases unmatched. The CDR3 is made up of 14 amino acids. The CDR3 region is CASRHRGKGNTIYF. Written as DNA, the CDR3 is TGTGCCAGCAGACACAGGGGGAAAGGAAACACCATATATTTT.

The rearrangement joins TRBV6-5 to TRBJ1-1; perhaps TRBD1 as D (6 bases). Trimming stripped 2 bases from V and 2 bases from J, with 15 bases between. The CDR3 has 16 residues. Germline lookup yields CDR1 MNHEY and CDR2 SVGAGI. CDR3 region: CASSYGGRPLNTEAFF. CDR3 coding DNA: TGTGCCAGCAGTTACGGGGGCAGACCCCTCAACACTGAAGCTTTCTTT.

The gene calls are TRBV7-9 and TRBJ1-6; 8 nucleotides align to TRBD1. V lost 4 bases to trimming and J lost 8 bases; unmatched junction nucleotides: 7. The CDR3 totals 15 residues. Germline CDR1 is SEHNR and CDR2 is FQNEAQ (reference sequence). CDR3 sequence (DNA): TGTGCCAGCAGCTGGACGGACAGGGTCGATTCACCCCTCCACTTT. It translates to CASSWTDRVDSPLHF.

This clone is a singleton in its sample. This chain joins TRBV27 and TRBJ2-2, with 9 bases identical to TRBD1. V shed 8 bases and J 6 bases; nucleotides not matched to a gene: 13. The CDR3 contains 16 residues. Germline-derived CDR1 and CDR2 are MNHEY and SMNVEV (reference sequence). CDR3 protein: CASSVFGTGSSGELFF. The CDR3, as DNA: TGTGCCAGCTCGGTTTTTGGGACAGGGTCGTCCGGGGAGCTGTTTTTT.

The gene calls are TRBV4-1 and TRBJ2-5, with D unclear. CDR1 and CDR2 (germline): MGHRA, YSYEKL. The CDR3 loop spans 16 amino acids. Trimming left V 1 base short and J 5 bases short, with 17 bases between. CDR3 in amino acids: CASSQVNMGLSETQYF. For the CDR3, the DNA is TGCGCCAGCAGCCAAGTAAATATGGGCCTTTCGGAGACCCAGTACTTC.

This chain joins TRBV7-6 and TRBJ2-7, with D possibly being TRBD1 (5 bases). Germline V CDR1 and CDR2: SGHVS, FNYEAQ. The CDR3 covers 13 residues. Trimming took 3 bases from V and 7 from J, leaving 13 bases between them. The CDR3 DNA reads as TGTGCCAGCAGCTTGCAGGGTGGGAATGAGCAGTACTTC. It encodes CASSLQGGNEQYF. Full variable domain (missing parts from reference TRBV7-6 and TRBJ2-7): GAGVSQSPRYKVTKRGQDVALRCDPISGHVSLYWYRQALGQGPEFLTYFNYEAQQDKSGLPNDRFSAERPEGSISTLTIQRTEQRDSAMYRCASSLQGGNEQYFGPGTRLTVT.